The 3 T cell receptor beta chains listed next were all sequenced from one sample in a study of OX40 agonist ivuxolimab in advanced cancers. Repertoires were generated with immunoSEQ multiplex PCR, while TCRdb's copy carries only in-frame clones and drops some. The sample includes 50,000 to 85,000 clones, 85% of them seen just once. The sample was CD4+ or CD8+ T cells sorted from blood, taken in a trial of the OX40 agonist ivuxolimab. These receptors originate from an adult with an advanced solid tumor such as melanoma, head and neck, liver or kidney cancer.

The gene calls are TRBV30 and TRBJ1-6, with D possibly TRBD1 on 5 matching bases. There are 14 residues in the CDR3. V was pared by 3 bases and J by 4 bases, with 10 bases between. The germline V gene has CDR1 GTSNPN and CDR2 SVGIG (reference sequence). CDR3 sequence (DNA): TGTGCCTGGAGGGCGGGGACGTATAATTCACCCCTCCACTTT. It encodes CAWRAGTYNSPLHF.

Details on this clone: The CDR3 does not end in the conserved phenylalanine or tryptophan, so this is likely a read error. It is unclear where the CDR3 begins or ends on the DNA, so no DNA is shown, and the CDR3 is as TCRdb lists it. The V call is TRBV10-2, the J call TRBJ2-7; TRBD2 is the table's D call, not checked against the DNA. Germline assignment: CDR1 WSHSY and CDR2 SAAADI. The CDR3 is 12 amino acids in total, end residues counted. CDR3 sequence reads: CASTSGTSELQS.

V gene TRBV6-1 combines with J gene TRBJ2-3; 7 bases map to TRBD1. This CDR3 spans 15 amino acids. V shed 5 bases and J 3 bases; nucleotides not matched to a gene: 8. In germline, CDR1 is MNHNS, CDR2 SASEGT. CDR3 in DNA: TGTGCCAGCAGTCCCCGACAGGGAACGACAGATACGCAGTATTTT. It translates to CASSPRQGTTDTQYF.